This entry lists 20 T cell receptor beta chains sequenced from one sample in a study of blood T cells in healthy people across ages. The use of a sample-barcoded 5' primer and a J-beta primer mix characterized a second PCR of about 7 to 12 cycles. TCRdb re-called the 5' RACE reads through MiXCR, storing one row per CDR3 protein. The data contain hundreds of thousands of distinct CDR3 sequences, roughly half of them seen just once; the ten biggest clones take up 51%. The sample comprised blood. The receptor set was obtained from a man aged 55 to 69 in good health.

The V call is TRBV7-2, the J call TRBJ2-3; D not certain. Germline values: CDR1 SGHTA, CDR2 FQGNSA. The germline V and J ends were trimmed by 1 base and 2 bases, with 16 bases remaining between them. The CDR3 is made up of 17 amino acids. The CDR3, as DNA: TGTGCCAGCAGCTTAGAACTCCAGTCCTCACTCACAGATACGCAGTATTTT. It encodes CASSLELQSSLTDTQYF.

This chain joins TRBV5-1 and TRBJ2-5, with TRBD2 identical over 8 bases. This CDR3 has 16 residues. In germline, CDR1 is SGHRS, CDR2 YFSETQ. J lost 11 bases, V lost 4 bases, and 19 bases had no gene match. The CDR3, as DNA: TGCGCCAGCAGCGGACTCCGGGGGGGTAGGGACAATGAGCAGTACTTC. Translation gives CASSGLRGGRDNEQYF.

The J gene is TRBJ2-7, the V gene TRBV5-5; 7 bases are a match to TRBD2. CDR3 size: 16 residues. CDR1 and CDR2 (germline): SGHKS, YYEKEE (reference sequence). V was pared by 4 bases and J by 7 bases, with 17 bases of the junction left unmatched. CDR3 in amino acids: CASSPLGAGSPNEQYF. CDR3 bases: TGTGCCAGCAGCCCCCTAGGAGCGGGATCGCCCAATGAGCAGTACTTC.

This clonotype was picked up many times. A much larger clone sits a single nucleotide away, making a read error possible. The chain's CDR3 is CASSGEIRVQLFF. The CDR3 coding sequence is TGTGCCAGCAGCGGCGAAATCCGGGTACAGCTGTTCTTC. V is TRBV11-2 and J is TRBJ2-1; no definite D call. The CDR3 has 13 residues. V was trimmed by 5 bases and J by 15 bases, leaving 20 bases between them. Germline V gene lookup returns CDR1 SGHAT and CDR2 FQNNGV.

The chain carries TRBV10-3 and TRBJ2-7; perhaps TRBD1 as D (5 bases). CDR1 and CDR2 (germline): ENHRY, SYGVKD. The V gene lost 3 bases and the J gene lost 4 bases, with 10 bases spanning the gap. The CDR3 spans 13 residues. In nucleotides, the CDR3 is TGTGCCATCAGTGATAGACACAGGTACGAGCAGTACTTC. Its protein product is CAISDRHRYEQYF.

This clonotype was recorded at least ten times. The chain links TRBV14 to TRBJ1-4; D remains unclear. The CDR3 contains 15 residues. Per germline, CDR1 SGHDN and CDR2 FVKESK. V was trimmed by 3 bases and J by 5 bases, leaving 13 bases between them. The CDR3 is CASSQDRGWNEKLFF. CDR3 bases: TGTGCCAGCAGCCAGGATCGGGGTTGGAATGAAAAACTGTTTTTT.

The J gene is TRBJ2-1, the V gene TRBV5-4, with D tentatively TRBD2 (6 bases). Per germline, CDR1 SGHNT and CDR2 YYREEE (reference sequence). V was clipped by 4 bases and J by 0 bases, with 11 bases between them. This CDR3 is 15 amino acids long. As DNA, the CDR3 is TGTGCCAGCAGCCCTAGCGTCCCCTCCTACAATGAGCAGTTCTTC. It specifies CASSPSVPSYNEQFF.

This clonotype was counted only a few times. CDR3 DNA: TGTGCCAGCAGTTACTCGGCGCCTGGAGTTCGGGAGGGCTGGGATGAGCAGTTCTTC. This gives the protein CASSYSAPGVREGWDEQFF. The gene calls are TRBV6-5 and TRBJ2-1; 8 bases match TRBD2. The germline V gene encodes CDR1 MNHEY and CDR2 SVGAGI. This CDR3 has 19 residues. V lost 0 bases and J lost 8; bases outside the gene matches: 18.

This clonotype was recorded a few times. The gene calls are TRBV7-2 and TRBJ2-7; possibly TRBD1 for D (6 bases). V shed 5 bases and J shed 2 bases, with 13 bases lying between them. The CDR3 contains 14 residues. Per the germline V gene, CDR1 is SGHTA and CDR2 is FQGNSA. The DNA for the CDR3 is TGTGCCAGCAGCACCGGGACAAGTGCCTACGAGCAGTACTTC. It codes for CASSTGTSAYEQYF.

The chain combines TRBV12-3 or TRBV12-4 with TRBJ2-4; D may be TRBD2 (5 bases). Trimming stripped 3 bases from V and 1 base from J, with 13 bases between. The CDR3 spans 16 residues. CDR3 DNA: TGTGCCAGCAGTTTCGGACTCGGCCTTGCCAAAAACATTCAGTACTTC. Its translation is CASSFGLGLAKNIQYF.

On this clonotype itself: The junction departs from germline at one end; a sequencing error may be responsible. This rearrangement joins TRBV5-1 to TRBJ2-5, with TRBD2 identical over 12 bases. This CDR3 is 16 amino acids long. Looked up from germline, CDR1 is SGHRS and CDR2 is YFSETQ. The CDR3: CAGRPSSGGAGETQYF. In nucleotides, the CDR3 is TGCGCCGGCAGGCCTTCTAGCGGGGGGGCTGGAGAGACCCAGTACTTC. The whole variable domain, filled in from reference TRBV5-1 and TRBJ2-5, reads KAGVTQTPRYLIKTRGQQVTLSCSPISGHRSVSWYQQTPGQGLQFLFEYFSETQRNKGNFPGRFSGRQFSNSRSEMNVSTLELGDSALYLCAGRPSSGGAGETQYFGPGTRLLVL.

This sequence joins TRBV28 and TRBJ2-4; D remains unclear. The V end was cut by 8 bases, the J end by 0 bases, with 8 bases between. CDR3 size: 13 residues. Germline lookup yields CDR1 MDHEN and CDR2 SYDVKM. The CDR3 sequence: CASEDRAKNIQYF. CDR3 in DNA: TGTGCCAGCGAGGACCGAGCCAAAAACATTCAGTACTTC. Drawing the rest from reference TRBV28 and TRBJ2-4, the complete variable domain is DVKVTQSSRYLVKRTGEKVFLECVQDMDHENMFWYRQDPGLGLRLIYFSYDVKMKEKGDIPEGYSVSREKKERFSLILESASTNQTSMYLCASEDRAKNIQYFGAGTRLSVL.

This clonotype was recorded a few times. The chain carries TRBV7-9 and TRBJ2-4, with 9 nucleotides matching TRBD1. The J call may not be correct, given that the DNA end is closer to TRBJ2-7. CDR3 length: 14 residues. Germline V lookup: CDR1 SEHNR, CDR2 FQNEAQ (reference sequence). In DNA, the CDR3 is TGTGCCAGCAGCCCAGACGGACAGGGGTACGAGCAGTACTTC. It yields the protein CASSPDGQGYEQYF.

Written as DNA, the CDR3 is TGCGCCAGCAGCCCCCGGGACGGAAGATTAGCCAAAAACATTCAGTACTTC. This gives the protein CASSPRDGRLAKNIQYF. The chain recombines TRBV4-3 with TRBJ2-4; D possibly matches TRBD1 or TRBD2 (5 bases each). Trimming took 4 bases from V and 0 from J, leaving 16 bases between them. This CDR3 comprises 17 residues. The germline gives CDR1 LGHNA, CDR2 YSLEER.

This chain links TRBV5-1 with TRBJ2-4; either TRBD1 or TRBD2 may fit D (5 bases each). Trimming took 4 bases from V and 4 from J, leaving 12 bases between them. The CDR3 loop spans 14 amino acids. Per the germline V gene, CDR1 is SGHRS and CDR2 is YFSETQ. The CDR3 sequence: CASSVTGTKNIQYF. In nucleotides, the CDR3 is TGCGCCAGCAGCGTGACCGGGACGAAAAACATTCAGTACTTC.

The chain has TRBV20-1 and TRBJ1-2; D gene uncertain. The CDR3 contains 14 residues. V shed 1 base and J shed 8 bases, with 17 bases lying between them. CDR1 DFQATT and CDR2 SNEGSKA come from the germline V gene (reference sequence). The chain's CDR3 is CSARVYEGRSGYTF. CDR3 sequence (DNA): TGCAGTGCTAGAGTGTACGAGGGAAGGAGCGGCTACACCTTC.

The table lists this clonotype with a few counts. The chain recombines TRBV2 with TRBJ1-2, with 7 bases that match TRBD1. V lost 4 bases and J lost 6; bases outside the gene matches: 5. The germline V gene has CDR1 SNHLY and CDR2 FYNNEI. The length of the CDR3 is 13 residues. CDR3 DNA sequence: TGTGCCAGCAGTGGGGGACAGTTCCATGGCTACACCTTC. Its translation: CASSGGQFHGYTF.

V gene TRBV18 combines with J gene TRBJ2-3; weak D call: TRBD2 (6 bases). The CDR3 is 13 residues long. Trimming took off 5 bases at V and 5 bases at J, with 11 bases between the two ends. Germline loops: CDR1 KGHSH, CDR2 LQKENI. CDR3 region: CASSTMGGDTQYF. CDR3 sequence (DNA): TGTGCCAGCTCAACCATGGGGGGAGATACGCAGTATTTT.

This chain uses TRBV20-1 with TRBJ2-5; perhaps TRBD2 as D (5 bases). This CDR3 is 13 amino acids long. The V gene's germline CDR1 is DFQATT and CDR2 SNEGSKA (reference sequence). V lost 3 bases, J lost 11 bases, and 19 bases lay in between. The CDR3, as DNA: TGCAGTGCTAGGGCTAGGACTGGCAATGAGCAGTACTTC. Residues: CSARARTGNEQYF.

The chain links TRBV4-3 to TRBJ2-1, with 9 bases aligning to TRBD2. This CDR3 spans 18 amino acids. Germline CDR1 LGHNA, CDR2 YSLEER. Trimming cost V 0 bases and J 8 bases; bases outside gene matches: 14. The CDR3 coding sequence is TGCGCCAGCAGCCAAGATGGCCCCTCGCGGGAGGGCCTTGATGAGCAGTTCTTC. This sequence encodes CASSQDGPSREGLDEQFF.